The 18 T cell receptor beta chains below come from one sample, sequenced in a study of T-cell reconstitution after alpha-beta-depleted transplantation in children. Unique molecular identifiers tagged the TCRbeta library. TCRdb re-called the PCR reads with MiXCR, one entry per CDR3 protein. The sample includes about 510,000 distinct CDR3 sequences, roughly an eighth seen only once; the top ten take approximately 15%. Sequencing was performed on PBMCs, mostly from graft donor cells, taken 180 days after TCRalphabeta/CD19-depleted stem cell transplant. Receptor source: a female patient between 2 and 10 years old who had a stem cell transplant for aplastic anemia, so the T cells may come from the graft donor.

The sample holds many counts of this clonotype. The CDR3 nucleotides read TGTGCCAGCAGCCCTCGGACCCCTACGGAGACCCAGTACTTC. It codes for CASSPRTPTETQYF. The gene calls are TRBV5-5 and TRBJ2-5; D unclear. V lost 4 bases to trimming and J lost 5 bases, with 15 bases between them. This CDR3 region has 14 residues. Germline assignment: CDR1 SGHKS and CDR2 YYEKEE (reference sequence).

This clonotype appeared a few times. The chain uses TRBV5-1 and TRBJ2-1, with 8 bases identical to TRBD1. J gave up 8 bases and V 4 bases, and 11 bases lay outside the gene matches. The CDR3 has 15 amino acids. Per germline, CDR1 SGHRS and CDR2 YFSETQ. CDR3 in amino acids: CASSQGGQDGHEQFF. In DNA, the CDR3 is TGCGCCAGCAGCCAGGGGGGACAGGATGGGCATGAGCAGTTCTTC. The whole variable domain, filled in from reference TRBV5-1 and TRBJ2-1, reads KAGVTQTPRYLIKTRGQQVTLSCSPISGHRSVSWYQQTPGQGLQFLFEYFSETQRNKGNFPGRFSGRQFSNSRSEMNVSTLELGDSALYLCASSQGGQDGHEQFFGPGTRLTVL.

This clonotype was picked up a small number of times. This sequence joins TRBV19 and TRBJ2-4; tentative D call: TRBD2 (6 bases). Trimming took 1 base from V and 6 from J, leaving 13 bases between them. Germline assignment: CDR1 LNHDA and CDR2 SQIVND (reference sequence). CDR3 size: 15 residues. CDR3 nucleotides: TGTGCCAGTAGTATAGTCGCGGGGTCCTTAAACATTCAGTACTTC. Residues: CASSIVAGSLNIQYF. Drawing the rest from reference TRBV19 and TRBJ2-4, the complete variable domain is DGGITQSPKYLFRKEGQNVTLSCEQNLNHDAMYWYRQDPGQGLRLIYYSQIVNDFQKGDIAEGYSVSREKKESFPLTVTSAQKNPTAFYLCASSIVAGSLNIQYFGAGTRLSVL.

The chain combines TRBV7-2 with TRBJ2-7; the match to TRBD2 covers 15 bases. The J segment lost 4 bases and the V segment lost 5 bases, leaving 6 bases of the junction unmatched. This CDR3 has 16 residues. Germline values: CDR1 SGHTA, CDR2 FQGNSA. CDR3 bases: TGTGCCAGCAGCCCCGGGACTAGCGGGAGGTTGTACGAGCAGTACTTC. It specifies CASSPGTSGRLYEQYF. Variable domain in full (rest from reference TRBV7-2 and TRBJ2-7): GAGVSQSPSNKVTEKGKDVELRCDPISGHTALYWYRQSLGQGLEFLIYFQGNSAPDKSGLPSDRFSAERTGGSVSTLTIQRTQQEDSAVYLCASSPGTSGRLYEQYFGPGTRLTVT.

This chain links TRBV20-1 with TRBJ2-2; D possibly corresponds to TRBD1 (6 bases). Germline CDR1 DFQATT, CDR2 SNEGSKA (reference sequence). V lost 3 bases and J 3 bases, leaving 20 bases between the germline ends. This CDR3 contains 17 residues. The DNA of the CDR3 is TGCAGTGCTAGGATAAACCCCGGGACACGCTACACCGGGGAGCTGTTTTTT. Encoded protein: CSARINPGTRYTGELFF.

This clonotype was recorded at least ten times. DNA for the CDR3: TGTGCCAGCAGTTACACATACGGGACAGATACGCAGTATTTT. It is translated as CASSYTYGTDTQYF. This chain uses TRBV12-3 or TRBV12-4 with TRBJ2-3; D is unresolved. V gave up 4 bases and J gave up 3 bases, with 11 bases separating them. The CDR3 has 14 residues.

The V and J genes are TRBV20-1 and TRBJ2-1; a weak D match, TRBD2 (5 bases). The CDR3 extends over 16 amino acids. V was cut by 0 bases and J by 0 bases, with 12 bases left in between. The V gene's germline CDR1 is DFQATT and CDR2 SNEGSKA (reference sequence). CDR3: CSARDRRASSYNEQFF. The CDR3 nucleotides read TGCAGTGCTAGAGATCGGCGGGCGAGCTCCTACAATGAGCAGTTCTTC.

The CDR3 sequence is CASSHGTSGYNEQFF. The CDR3 bases are TGCGCCAGCAGCCACGGGACTAGCGGATACAATGAGCAGTTCTTC. The chain employs TRBV5-1 and TRBJ2-1, with TRBD2 matching 11 bases. This CDR3 contains 15 residues. The trim removed 4 bases at V and 4 bases at J, leaving 4 bases unmatched. CDR1 is SGHRS and CDR2 is YFSETQ in the germline V gene.

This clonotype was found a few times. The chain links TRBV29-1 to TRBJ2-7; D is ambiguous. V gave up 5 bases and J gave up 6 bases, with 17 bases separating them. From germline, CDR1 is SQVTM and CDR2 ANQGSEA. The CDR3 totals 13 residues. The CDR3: CSVTRAISFEQYF. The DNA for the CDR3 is TGCAGCGTTACCCGAGCCATTTCTTTCGAGCAGTACTTC.

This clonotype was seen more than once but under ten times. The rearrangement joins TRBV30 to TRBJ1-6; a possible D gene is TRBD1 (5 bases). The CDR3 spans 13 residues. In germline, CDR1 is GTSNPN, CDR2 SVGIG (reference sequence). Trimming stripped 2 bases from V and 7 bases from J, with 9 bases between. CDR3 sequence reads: CAWSTTGNSPLHF. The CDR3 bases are TGTGCCTGGAGTACAACAGGAAATTCACCCCTCCACTTT.

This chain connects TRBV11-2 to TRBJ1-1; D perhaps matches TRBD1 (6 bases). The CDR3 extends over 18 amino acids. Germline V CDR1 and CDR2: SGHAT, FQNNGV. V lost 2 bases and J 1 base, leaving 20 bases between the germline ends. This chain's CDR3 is CASSLPGVRRGWNTEAFF. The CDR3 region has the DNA TGTGCCAGCAGCTTACCCGGGGTTAGGAGGGGGTGGAACACTGAAGCTTTCTTT.

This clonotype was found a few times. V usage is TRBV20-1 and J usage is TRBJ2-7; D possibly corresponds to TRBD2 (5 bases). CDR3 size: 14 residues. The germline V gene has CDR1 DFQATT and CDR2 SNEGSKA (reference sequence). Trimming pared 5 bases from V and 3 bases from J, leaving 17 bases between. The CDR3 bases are TGCAGTGCTCCAAAAAGCGGTTCTCACTACGAGCAGTACGTC. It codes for CSAPKSGSHYEQYV.

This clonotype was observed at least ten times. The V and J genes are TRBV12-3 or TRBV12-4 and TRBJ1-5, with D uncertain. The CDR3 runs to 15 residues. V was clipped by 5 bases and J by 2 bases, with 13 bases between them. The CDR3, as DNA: TGTGCCAGCAGTCCCGGTGTCATAGGCAATCAGCCCCAGCATTTT. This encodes CASSPGVIGNQPQHF.

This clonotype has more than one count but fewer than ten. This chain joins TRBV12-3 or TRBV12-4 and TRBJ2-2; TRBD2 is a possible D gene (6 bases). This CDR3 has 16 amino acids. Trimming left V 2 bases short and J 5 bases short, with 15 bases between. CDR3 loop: CASSLSSAKGTGELFF. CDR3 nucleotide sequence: TGTGCCAGCAGTTTATCTAGCGCAAAAGGGACCGGGGAGCTGTTTTTT.

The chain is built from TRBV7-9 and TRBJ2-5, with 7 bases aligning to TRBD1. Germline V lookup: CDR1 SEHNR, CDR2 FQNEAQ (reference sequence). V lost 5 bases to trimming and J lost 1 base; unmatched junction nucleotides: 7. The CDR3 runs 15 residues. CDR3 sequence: CASSPSGQSQETQYF. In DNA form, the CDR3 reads TGTGCCAGCAGCCCTTCGGGACAGAGCCAAGAGACCCAGTACTTC.

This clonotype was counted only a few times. CDR3 region: CASSAWQGAGSRSTDTQYF. The CDR3 nucleotides are TGTGCCAGCAGCGCGTGGCAGGGGGCTGGTAGCAGGAGCACAGATACGCAGTATTTT. The V gene is TRBV12-3 or TRBV12-4, the J gene TRBJ2-3; 8 nucleotides agree with TRBD1. This CDR3 comprises 19 residues. V dropped 6 bases and J dropped 0; count of bases not matched to a gene: 17.

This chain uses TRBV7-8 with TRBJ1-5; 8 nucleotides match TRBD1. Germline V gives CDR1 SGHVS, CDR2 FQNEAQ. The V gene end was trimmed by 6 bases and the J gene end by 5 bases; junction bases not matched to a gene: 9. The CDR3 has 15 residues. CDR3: CASRRTGKIDQPQHF. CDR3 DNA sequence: TGTGCCAGCAGAAGGACAGGGAAAATCGATCAGCCCCAGCATTTT. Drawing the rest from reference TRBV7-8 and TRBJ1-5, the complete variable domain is GAGVSQSPRYKVAKRGQDVALRCDPISGHVSLFWYQQALGQGPEFLTYFQNEAQLDKSGLPSDRFFAERPEGSVSTLKIQRTQQEDSAVYLCASRRTGKIDQPQHFGDGTRLSIL.

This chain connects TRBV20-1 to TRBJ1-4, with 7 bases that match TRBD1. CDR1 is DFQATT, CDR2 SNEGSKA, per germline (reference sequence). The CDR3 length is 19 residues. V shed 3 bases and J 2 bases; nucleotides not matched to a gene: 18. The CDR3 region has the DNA TGCAGTGCTAGGAAGTCGACAGGGCCCTCCATCAGCACTAATGAAAAACTGTTTTTT. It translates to CSARKSTGPSISTNEKLFF.